This TCR beta chain is drawn from a study of cytomegalovirus exposure and HLA in healthy donors. Libraries were prepared by immunoSEQ multiplex PCR; TCRdb keeps only in-frame clonotypes and omits some of them. Here the sample spans a few hundred thousand clones, more than 75% being singletons. Germline CDR1 and CDR2: MDHEN and SYDVKM. The V gene end was trimmed by 4 bases and the J gene end by 3 bases; junction bases not matched to a gene: 9. The CDR3 consists of 16 residues. It was the roughly 130-subject validation cohort, separate from the approximately 670-subject first cohort, to which the donors belonged.

The sample was PBMCs. The chain joins TRBV28 to TRBJ2-5; 9 nucleotides line up with TRBD1. The clonotype originates from a woman younger than 30 in good health and CMV-seronegative. The CDR3 loop is CASSSSGTGLKETQYF. CDR3 DNA: TGTGCCAGCAGTTCCTCCGGGACAGGGTTGAAAGAGACCCAGTACTTC. Full variable domain (rest looked up from reference TRBV28 and TRBJ2-5): DVKVTQSSRYLVKRTGEKVFLECVQDMDHENMFWYRQDPGLGLRLIYFSYDVKMKEKGDIPEGYSVSREKKERFSLILESASTNQTSMYLCASSSSGTGLKETQYFGPGTRLLVL.